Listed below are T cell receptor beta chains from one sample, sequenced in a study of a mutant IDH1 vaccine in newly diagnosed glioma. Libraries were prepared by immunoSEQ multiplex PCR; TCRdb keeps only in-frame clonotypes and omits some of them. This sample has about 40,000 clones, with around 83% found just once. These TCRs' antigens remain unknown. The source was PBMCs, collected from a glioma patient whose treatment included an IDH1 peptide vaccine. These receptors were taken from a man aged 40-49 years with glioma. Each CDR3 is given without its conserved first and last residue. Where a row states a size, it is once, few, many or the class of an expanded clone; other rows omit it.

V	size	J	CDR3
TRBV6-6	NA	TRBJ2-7	ASSSQRFTYEQY
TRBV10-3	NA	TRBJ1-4	AIKGQPNEKLF
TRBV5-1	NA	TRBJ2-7	ASSFRLAGGSSYEQY
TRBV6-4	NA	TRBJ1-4	ASTPGPGEKLF
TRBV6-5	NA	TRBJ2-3	ASSYARGADTQY
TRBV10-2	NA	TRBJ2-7	ASSDLGLAGGGEQY
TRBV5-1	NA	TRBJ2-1	ASVVDSSSYNEQF
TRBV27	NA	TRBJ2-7	ASSPRDRGRESYEQY
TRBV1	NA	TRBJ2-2	TSSRKREDGELF
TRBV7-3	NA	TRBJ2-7	ASSLQPVAGVYEQY
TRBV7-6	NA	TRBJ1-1	ASSLSPDKGTNTEAF
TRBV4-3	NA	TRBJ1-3	ASSYDLSSGNTIY
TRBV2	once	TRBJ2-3	ASRRTGTSPTDTQY
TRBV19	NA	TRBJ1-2	ASSMGPGRNYGYT
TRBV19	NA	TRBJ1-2	ASSIGRSNYGYT
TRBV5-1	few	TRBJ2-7	ASNGGSSYEQY
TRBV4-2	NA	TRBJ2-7	ASSQSLLGTSVRNEQY
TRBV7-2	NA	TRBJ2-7	ASSRPQSGTGY
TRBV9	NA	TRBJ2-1	ASSVEASGSSYNEQF
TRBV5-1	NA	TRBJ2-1	ASHLLGAGSEQF
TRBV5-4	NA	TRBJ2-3	ASSLNRLSTDTQY
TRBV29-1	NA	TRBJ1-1	SVEIDRRGSAF
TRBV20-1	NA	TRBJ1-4	SAKSYEKLF
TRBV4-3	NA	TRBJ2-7	ASSQASTGGYEQY
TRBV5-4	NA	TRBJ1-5	ASIDGINQPQH
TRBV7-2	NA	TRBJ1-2	ASTIDRIQAPYGYT
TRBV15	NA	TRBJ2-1	ATSTRKGTSGRGNEQF
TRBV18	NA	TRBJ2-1	ASSPRTGYYNEQF
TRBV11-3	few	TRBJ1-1	ASSLGMNTEAF
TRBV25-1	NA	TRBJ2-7	ASRSPGMYEQY
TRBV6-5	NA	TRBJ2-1	ASSLGRGRKNEQF
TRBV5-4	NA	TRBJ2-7	ASSLTPTGASSYEQY